This entry features one T cell receptor (beta chain) sequence. Its matching antigen is unknown. The data were produced by immunoSEQ multiplex PCR, yet TCRdb's version contains in-frame clones alone and is incomplete. The data contain under 40,000 clones, approximately 90% of them singletons. This sample stems from a study of regulatory dendritic cells for organ transplantation. Study results and limitations: Regulatory dendritic cells appeared to expand memory CD8+ clones less than mature ones. Memory CD8+ T cells were the most oligoclonal; naive cells were highly diverse.

Germline assignment: CDR1 SGHTA and CDR2 FQGNSA. After removal of 8 bases from V and 3 bases from J, the junction contained 8 bases not matched to a gene. The CDR3 spans 15 residues. Naive CD45RA+ and memory CD45RO+ CD4+ or CD8+ T cells were FACS-sorted. Sequencing used naive CD8+ T cells from blood. The subset was: CD45RA+ naive T cells. The chain couples TRBV7-2 to TRBJ2-2; 8 positions agree with TRBD1. The receptor's source is a human donor in good health. CDR3 residues: CASAPQGAYTGELFF. DNA of the CDR3: TGTGCCAGCGCCCCGCAGGGGGCATACACCGGGGAGCTGTTTTTT.